This T cell receptor (beta chain) was captured in a study of T cell repertoires in cytomegalovirus infection (dated by TCRdb to between 2018 and 2021). General notes on the study: Donor HLA type was relevant to the analysis, as public TCR beta signatures indicated carriage of CMV infection together with the matching HLA type.

The reads were generated on an Illumina HiSeq 1500. TCRdb reworked the public reads: Q25 trimming with fastp, MiXCR clone assembly, productive beta chains retained. Each CDR3 protein gets just one entry, which takes the most common genes and DNA from the rows behind it. The sample records around 100,000 distinct CDR3 sequences, roughly a tenth of which are singletons. Over 25% of the sample lies in the top ten. Comment on this clonotype: Its specific antigen is unknown. The record has no base qualities; no much larger clone is one base away.

Reading the germline V gene (reference sequence) gives CDR1 MNHEY and CDR2 SMNVEV. The CDR3 holds 12 amino acids from the cysteine to the phenylalanine. Of the read, only the CDR3 DNA is kept; its 36 bases are in frame from base 1. V loses 6 bases, J loses 2 bases, and the germline ends lie 7 bases apart. Paper-wide results and their limitations: The ex vivo response was dominated by HLA-C-restricted CMV-specific TCR beta clonotypes, which also provided the single most frequent clonotype in two of eight donors. In both this cohort and an independent 352-donor cohort, the cumulative frequency of public TCR beta family members distinguished carriers of CMV infection plus the relevant HLA type.

The rearranged segments are TRBV27 and TRBJ1-2, and TRBD1 may be the D gene, going by 5 matching bases. This TCR was sampled from a human donor in good health (CMV status not recorded). Some clones in this sample may be carry-over from other donors' samples. The source material was PBMCs, sequenced either directly or after in vitro stimulation (not recorded which). For the CDR3, the sequence is CASRTVNYGYTF. The bases are TGTGCCAGCAGGACAGTGAACTATGGCTACACCTTC.